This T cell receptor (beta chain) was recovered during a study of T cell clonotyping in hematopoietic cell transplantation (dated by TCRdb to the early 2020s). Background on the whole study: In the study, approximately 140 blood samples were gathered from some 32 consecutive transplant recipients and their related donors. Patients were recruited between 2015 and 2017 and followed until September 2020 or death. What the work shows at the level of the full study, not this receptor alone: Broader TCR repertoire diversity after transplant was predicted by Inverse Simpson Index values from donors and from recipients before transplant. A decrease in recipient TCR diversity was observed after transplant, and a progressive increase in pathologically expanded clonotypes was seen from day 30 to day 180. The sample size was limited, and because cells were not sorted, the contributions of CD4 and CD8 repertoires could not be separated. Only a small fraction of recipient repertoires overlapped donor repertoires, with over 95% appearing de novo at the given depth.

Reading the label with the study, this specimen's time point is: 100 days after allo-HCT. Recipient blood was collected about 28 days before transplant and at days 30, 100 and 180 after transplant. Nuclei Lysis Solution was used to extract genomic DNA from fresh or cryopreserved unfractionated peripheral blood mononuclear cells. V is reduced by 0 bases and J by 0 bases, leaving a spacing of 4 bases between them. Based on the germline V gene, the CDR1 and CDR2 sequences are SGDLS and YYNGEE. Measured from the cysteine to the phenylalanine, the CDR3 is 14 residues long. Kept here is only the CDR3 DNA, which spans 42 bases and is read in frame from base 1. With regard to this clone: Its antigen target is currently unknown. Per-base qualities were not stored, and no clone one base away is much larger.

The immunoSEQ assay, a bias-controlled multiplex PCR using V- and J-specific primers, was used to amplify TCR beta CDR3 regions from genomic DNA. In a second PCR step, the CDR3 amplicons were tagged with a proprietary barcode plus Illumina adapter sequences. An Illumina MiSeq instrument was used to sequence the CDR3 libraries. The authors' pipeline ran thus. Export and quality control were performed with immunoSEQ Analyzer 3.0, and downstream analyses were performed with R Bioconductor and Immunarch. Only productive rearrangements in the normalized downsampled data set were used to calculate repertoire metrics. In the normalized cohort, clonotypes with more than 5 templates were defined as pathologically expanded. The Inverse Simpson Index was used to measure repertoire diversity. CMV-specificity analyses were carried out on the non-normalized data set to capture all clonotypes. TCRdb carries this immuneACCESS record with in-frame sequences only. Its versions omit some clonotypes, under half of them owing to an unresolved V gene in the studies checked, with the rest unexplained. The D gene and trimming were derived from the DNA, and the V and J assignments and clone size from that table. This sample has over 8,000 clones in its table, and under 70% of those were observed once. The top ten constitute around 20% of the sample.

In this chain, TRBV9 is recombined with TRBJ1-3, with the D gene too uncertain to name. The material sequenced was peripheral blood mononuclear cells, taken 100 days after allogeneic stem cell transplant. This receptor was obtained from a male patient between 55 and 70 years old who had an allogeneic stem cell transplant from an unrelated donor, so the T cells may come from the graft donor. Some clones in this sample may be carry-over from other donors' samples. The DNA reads TGTGCCAGCAGCGTAGTAGACTCTGGAAACACCATATATTTT. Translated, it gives CASSVVDSGNTIYF.